Reported below is one T cell receptor (beta chain). Its target is unknown. The sample comes from a study of blood T cells in healthy people across ages. Study outcomes and limitations: Naive T cell percentage strongly correlated with TCR beta diversity. Higher diversity and more naive CD4+ cells were features of long-lived donors, compared to aged donors.

Each donor had roughly 10 milliliters of peripheral blood drawn. With a J-beta primer mix and a sample-barcoded 5' primer, a second PCR ran roughly 6 to 11 cycles. MiXCR, applied by TCRdb to the 5' RACE reads, yields one record per CDR3 protein. The sample records over 600,000 distinct CDR3 sequences, more than 55% being singletons. The sequencing input was blood. The receptor was derived from a man aged 40-55 years in good health.

CDR3 protein: CASSPRQVGETQYF. The DNA of the CDR3 is TGTGCCAGCAGTCCCCGCCAGGTGGGAGAGACCCAGTACTTC. The chain recombines TRBV27 with TRBJ2-5; D ambiguous. CDR3 length: 14 residues. The V and J ends lost 5 bases and 4 bases respectively, with 14 bases between them. Germline V lookup: CDR1 MNHEY, CDR2 SMNVEV (reference sequence).